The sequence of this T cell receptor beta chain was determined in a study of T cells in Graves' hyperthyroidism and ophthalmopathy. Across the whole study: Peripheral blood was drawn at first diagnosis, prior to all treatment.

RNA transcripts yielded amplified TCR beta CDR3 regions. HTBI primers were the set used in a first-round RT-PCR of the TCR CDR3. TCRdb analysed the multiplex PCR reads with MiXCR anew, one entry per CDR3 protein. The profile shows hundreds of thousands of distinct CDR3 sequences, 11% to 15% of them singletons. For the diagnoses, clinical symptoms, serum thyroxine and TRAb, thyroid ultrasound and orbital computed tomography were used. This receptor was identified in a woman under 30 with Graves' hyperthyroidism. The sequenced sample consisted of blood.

The CDR3 DNA follows: TGCAGTGCTGGCGGAGTGAAGACCCAGTACTTC. It translates to CSAGGVKTQYF. This chain connects TRBV20-1 to TRBJ2-5; D is unclear. The V gene's germline CDR1 is DFQATT and CDR2 SNEGSKA (reference sequence). This CDR3 has 11 residues. The V and J ends lost 5 bases and 6 bases respectively, with 10 bases between them.